This T cell receptor beta chain was captured in a study of cytomegalovirus exposure and HLA in healthy donors. This clone has a handful of counts. Trimming stripped 3 bases from V and 7 bases from J, with 10 bases between. CDR1 and CDR2 (germline): KGHSH, LQKENI. CDR3 length: 13 amino acids. PCR employed 60 Vbeta and 13 Jbeta primers. Produced via immunoSEQ multiplex PCR; TCRdb's table is partial and in-frame only. This table holds about 130,000 clones, about three quarters found once. The chain joins TRBV18 to TRBJ1-5; maybe TRBD1 (6 bases). Sequenced material: PBMCs. This TCR was recovered from a woman between 55 and 75 years old in good health and CMV-seropositive. This CDR3 is CASSPGGRQPQHF. DNA of the CDR3: TGTGCCAGCTCACCGGGGGGGCGACAGCCCCAGCATTTT.